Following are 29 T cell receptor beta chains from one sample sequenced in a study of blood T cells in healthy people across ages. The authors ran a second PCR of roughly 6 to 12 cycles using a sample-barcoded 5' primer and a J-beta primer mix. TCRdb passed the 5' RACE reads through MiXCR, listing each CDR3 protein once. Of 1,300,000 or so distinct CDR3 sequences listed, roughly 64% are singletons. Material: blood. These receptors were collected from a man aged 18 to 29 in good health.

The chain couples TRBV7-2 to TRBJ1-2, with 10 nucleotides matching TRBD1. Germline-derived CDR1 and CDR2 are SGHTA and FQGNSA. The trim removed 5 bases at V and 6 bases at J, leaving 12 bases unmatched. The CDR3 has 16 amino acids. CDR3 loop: CASSPDPWTGGNGYTF. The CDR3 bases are TGTGCCAGCAGCCCCGACCCCTGGACAGGGGGGAATGGCTACACCTTC.

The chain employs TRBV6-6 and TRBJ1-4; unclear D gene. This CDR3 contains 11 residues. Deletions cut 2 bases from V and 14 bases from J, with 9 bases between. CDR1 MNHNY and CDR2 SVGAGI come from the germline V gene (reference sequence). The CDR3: CASSYARELFF. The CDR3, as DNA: TGTGCCAGCAGTTACGCACGTGAGCTGTTTTTT.

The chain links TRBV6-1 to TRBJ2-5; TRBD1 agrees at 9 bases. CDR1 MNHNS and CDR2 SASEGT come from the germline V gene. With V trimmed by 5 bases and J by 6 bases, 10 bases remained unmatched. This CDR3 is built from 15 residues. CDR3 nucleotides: TGTGCCAGCAGTACTAACAGGGGGCGCGGACAGACCCAGTACTTC. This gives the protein CASSTNRGRGQTQYF.

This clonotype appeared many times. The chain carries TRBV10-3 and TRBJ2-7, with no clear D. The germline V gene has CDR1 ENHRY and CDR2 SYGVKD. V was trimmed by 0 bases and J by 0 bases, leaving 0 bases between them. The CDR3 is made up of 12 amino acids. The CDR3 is CAISESSYEQYF. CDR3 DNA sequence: TGTGCCATCAGTGAGTCCTCCTACGAGCAGTACTTC.

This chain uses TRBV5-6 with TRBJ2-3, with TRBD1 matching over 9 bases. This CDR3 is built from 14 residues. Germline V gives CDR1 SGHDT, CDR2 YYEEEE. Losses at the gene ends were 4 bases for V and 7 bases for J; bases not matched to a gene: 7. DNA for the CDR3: TGTGCCAGCAGCGGGACAGGGTTTAGTTATACGCAGTATTTT. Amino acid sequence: CASSGTGFSYTQYF.

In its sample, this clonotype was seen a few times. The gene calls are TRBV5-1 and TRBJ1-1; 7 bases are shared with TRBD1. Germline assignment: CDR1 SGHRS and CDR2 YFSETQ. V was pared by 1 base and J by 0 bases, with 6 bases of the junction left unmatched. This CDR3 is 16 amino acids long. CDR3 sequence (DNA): TGCGCCAGCAGCTTGCTGACAGGGAACGTGAACACTGAAGCTTTCTTT. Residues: CASSLLTGNVNTEAFF.

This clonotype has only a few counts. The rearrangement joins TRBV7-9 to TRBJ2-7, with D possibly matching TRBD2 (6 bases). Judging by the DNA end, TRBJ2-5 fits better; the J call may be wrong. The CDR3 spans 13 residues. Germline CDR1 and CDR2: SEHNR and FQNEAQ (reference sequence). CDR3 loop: CASSTLRGETQYF. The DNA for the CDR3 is TGTGCCAGCAGCACCCTCCGGGGGGAGACCCAGTACTTC.

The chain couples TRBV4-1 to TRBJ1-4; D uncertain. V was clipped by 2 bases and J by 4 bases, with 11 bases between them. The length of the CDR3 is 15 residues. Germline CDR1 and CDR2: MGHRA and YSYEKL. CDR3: CASSQTDGYNEKLFF. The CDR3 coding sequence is TGCGCCAGCAGCCAAACGGACGGGTATAATGAAAAACTGTTTTTT.

The CDR3, as DNA: TGCAGTGGAACAGTAATCAGTAGCTACGAGCAGTACTTC. Translating it yields CSGTVISSYEQYF. This chain joins TRBV20-1 and TRBJ2-7; the D is unclear. The V end lost 7 bases, the J end lost 3 bases, and 16 bases lay between the germline ends. The CDR3 runs 13 residues. The germline V gene has CDR1 DFQATT and CDR2 SNEGSKA (reference sequence).

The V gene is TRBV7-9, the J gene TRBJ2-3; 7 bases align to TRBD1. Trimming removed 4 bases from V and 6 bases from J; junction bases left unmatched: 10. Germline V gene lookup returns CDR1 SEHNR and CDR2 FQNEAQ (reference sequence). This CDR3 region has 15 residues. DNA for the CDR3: TGTGCCAGCAGCTGGACAGGTTCCTCTCAGGATACGCAGTATTTT. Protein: CASSWTGSSQDTQYF.

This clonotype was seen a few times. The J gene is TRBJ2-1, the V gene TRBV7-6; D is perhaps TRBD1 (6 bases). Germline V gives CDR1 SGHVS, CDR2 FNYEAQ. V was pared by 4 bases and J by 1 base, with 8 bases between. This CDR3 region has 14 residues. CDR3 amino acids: CASSSDRSYNEQFF. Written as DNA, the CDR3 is TGTGCCAGCAGCTCTGACAGGTCCTACAATGAGCAGTTCTTC. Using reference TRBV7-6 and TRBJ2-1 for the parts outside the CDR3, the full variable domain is GAGVSQSPRYKVTKRGQDVALRCDPISGHVSLYWYRQALGQGPEFLTYFNYEAQQDKSGLPNDRFSAERPEGSISTLTIQRTEQRDSAMYRCASSSDRSYNEQFFGPGTRLTVL.

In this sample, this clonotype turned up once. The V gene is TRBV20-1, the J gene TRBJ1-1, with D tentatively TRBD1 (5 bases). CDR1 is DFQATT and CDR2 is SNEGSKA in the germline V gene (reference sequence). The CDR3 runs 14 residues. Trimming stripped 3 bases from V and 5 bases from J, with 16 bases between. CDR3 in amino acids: CSASPRGVSTEAFF. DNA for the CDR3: TGCAGTGCTAGCCCAAGAGGGGTTTCAACTGAAGCTTTCTTT.

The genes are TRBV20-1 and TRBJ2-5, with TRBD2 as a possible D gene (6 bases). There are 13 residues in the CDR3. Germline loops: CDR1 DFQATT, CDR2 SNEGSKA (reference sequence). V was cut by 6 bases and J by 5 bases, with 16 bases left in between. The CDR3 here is CSALPGDEETQYF. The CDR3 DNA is TGCAGTGCCCTCCCGGGGGATGAGGAGACCCAGTACTTC.

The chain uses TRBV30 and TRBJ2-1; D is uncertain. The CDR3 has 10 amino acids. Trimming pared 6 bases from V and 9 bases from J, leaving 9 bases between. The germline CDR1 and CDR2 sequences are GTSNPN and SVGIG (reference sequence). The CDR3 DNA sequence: TGTGCCTGTTTCGCGGCTGAGCAGTTCTTC. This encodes CACFAAEQFF.

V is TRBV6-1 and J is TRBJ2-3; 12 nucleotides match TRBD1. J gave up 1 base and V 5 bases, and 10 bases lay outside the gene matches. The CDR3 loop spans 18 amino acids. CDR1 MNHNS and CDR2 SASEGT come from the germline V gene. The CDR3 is CASSRGQGAVLGTDTQYF. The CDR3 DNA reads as TGTGCCAGCAGTAGGGGACAGGGGGCCGTGTTAGGCACAGATACGCAGTATTTT.

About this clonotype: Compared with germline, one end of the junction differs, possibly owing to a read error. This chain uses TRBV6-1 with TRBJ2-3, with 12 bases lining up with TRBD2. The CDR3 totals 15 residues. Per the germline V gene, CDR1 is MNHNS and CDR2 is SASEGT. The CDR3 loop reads CASRWTSGNAETQYF. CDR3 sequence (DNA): TGTGCCAGCAGATGGACTAGCGGGAACGCAGAGACGCAGTATTTT.

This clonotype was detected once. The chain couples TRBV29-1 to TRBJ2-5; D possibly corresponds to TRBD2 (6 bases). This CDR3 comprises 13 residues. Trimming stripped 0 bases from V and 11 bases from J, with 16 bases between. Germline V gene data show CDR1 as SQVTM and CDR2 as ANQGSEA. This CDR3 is CSVEERWGEEQYF. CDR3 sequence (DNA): TGCAGCGTTGAAGAGCGGTGGGGGGAGGAGCAGTACTTC.

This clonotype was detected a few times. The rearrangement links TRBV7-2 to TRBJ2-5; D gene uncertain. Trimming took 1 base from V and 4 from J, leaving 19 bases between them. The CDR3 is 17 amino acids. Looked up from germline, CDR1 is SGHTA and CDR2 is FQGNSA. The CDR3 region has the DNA TGTGCCAGCAGCTTAGGGTTTGCCCCCTACGCTTCAGAGACCCAGTACTTC. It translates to CASSLGFAPYASETQYF.

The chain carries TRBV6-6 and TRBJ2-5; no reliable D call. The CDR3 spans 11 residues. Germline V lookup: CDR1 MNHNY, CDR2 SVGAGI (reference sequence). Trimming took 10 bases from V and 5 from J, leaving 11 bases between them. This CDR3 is CATHLGETQYF. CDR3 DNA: TGTGCCACCCACCTGGGGGAGACCCAGTACTTC.

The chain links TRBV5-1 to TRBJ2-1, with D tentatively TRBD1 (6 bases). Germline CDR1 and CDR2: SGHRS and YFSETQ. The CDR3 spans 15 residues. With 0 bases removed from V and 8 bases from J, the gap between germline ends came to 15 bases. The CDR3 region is CASSLGDRMMDEQFF. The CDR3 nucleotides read TGCGCCAGCAGCTTGGGTGACAGGATGATGGATGAGCAGTTCTTC.

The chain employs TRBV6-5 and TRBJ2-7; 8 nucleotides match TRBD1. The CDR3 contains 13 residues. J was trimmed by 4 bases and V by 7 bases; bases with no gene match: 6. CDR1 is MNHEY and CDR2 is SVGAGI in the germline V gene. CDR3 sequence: CASMDRDLYEQYF. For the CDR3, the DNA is TGTGCCAGCATGGACAGGGACCTGTACGAGCAGTACTTC.

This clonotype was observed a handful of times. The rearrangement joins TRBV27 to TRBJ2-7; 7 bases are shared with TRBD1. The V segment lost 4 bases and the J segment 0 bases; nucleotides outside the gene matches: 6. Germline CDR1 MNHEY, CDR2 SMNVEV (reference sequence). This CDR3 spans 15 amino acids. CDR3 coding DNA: TGTGCCAGCAGTTCCTCGGACAGGAGCTCCTACGAGCAGTACTTC. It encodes CASSSSDRSSYEQYF.

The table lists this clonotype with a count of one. CDR3 DNA: TGCAGTGCTAGGGCTAGGGGGACAGAGACCCAGTACTTC. Translation gives CSARARGTETQYF. V usage is TRBV20-1 and J usage is TRBJ2-5; perhaps TRBD1 as D (6 bases). This CDR3 spans 13 amino acids. The V gene lost 3 bases and the J gene lost 4 bases, with 12 bases spanning the gap. CDR1 is DFQATT, CDR2 SNEGSKA, per germline (reference sequence).

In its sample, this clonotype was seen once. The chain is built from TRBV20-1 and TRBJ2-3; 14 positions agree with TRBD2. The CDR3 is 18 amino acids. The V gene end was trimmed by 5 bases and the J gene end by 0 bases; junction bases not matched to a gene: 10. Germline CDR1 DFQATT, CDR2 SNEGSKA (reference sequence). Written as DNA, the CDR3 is TGCAGTGCTGCCCGACTAGCGGGGGGGGCACCTAGCACAGATACGCAGTATTTT. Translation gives CSAARLAGGAPSTDTQYF.

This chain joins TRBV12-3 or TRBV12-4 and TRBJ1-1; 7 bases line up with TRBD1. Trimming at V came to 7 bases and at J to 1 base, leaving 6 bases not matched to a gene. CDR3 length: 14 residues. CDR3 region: CASNPGQSNTEAFF. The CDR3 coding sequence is TGTGCCAGCAACCCGGGACAGTCGAACACTGAAGCTTTCTTT.

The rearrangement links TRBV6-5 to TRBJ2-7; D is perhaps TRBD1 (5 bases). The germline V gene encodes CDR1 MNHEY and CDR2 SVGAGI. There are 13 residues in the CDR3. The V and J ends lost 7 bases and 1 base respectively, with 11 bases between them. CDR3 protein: CASINRFSYEQYF. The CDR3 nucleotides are TGTGCCAGCATTAACAGGTTTTCCTACGAGCAGTACTTC.

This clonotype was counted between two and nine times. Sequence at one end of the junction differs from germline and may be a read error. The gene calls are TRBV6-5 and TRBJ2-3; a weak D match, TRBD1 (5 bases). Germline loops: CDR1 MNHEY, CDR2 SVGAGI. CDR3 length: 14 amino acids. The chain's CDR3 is CASSSGISTDTQYF. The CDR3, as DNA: TGTGCCAGTAGTTCAGGGATAAGCACAGATACGCAGTATTTT.

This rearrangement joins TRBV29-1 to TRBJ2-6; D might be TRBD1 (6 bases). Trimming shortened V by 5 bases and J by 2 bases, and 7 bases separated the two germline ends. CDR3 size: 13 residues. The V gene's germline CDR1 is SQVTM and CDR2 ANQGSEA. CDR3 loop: CSVWTAGANVLTF. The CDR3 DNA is TGCAGCGTTTGGACAGCTGGGGCCAACGTCCTGACTTTC.

The chain's CDR3 is CASSWSQGNLNTEAFF. The CDR3 DNA sequence: TGTGCCAGCAGTTGGTCCCAGGGAAACCTGAACACTGAAGCTTTCTTT. The gene calls are TRBV6-5 and TRBJ1-1; possible D gene TRBD1, 5 bases. The CDR3 has 16 residues. CDR1 and CDR2 from the germline V gene are MNHEY and SVGAGI. The V end lost 4 bases, the J end lost 0 bases, and 15 bases lay between the germline ends.